Below, 8 T cell receptor beta chains from the same sample are listed, as sequenced in a study of long-term antiretroviral therapy in people with HIV. At the survey level, the v3.0 immunoSEQ assay was run. Data came from immunoSEQ multiplex PCR; TCRdb stores just in-frame clones and leaves some out. The sample holds tens of thousands of clones, under 90% seen once. The material sequenced was unsorted PBMCs, taken 4.7 to 5 years after starting antiretroviral therapy. These receptors were taken from a man aged 40-50 years with HIV.

The count of this clone is one. This sequence joins TRBV4-2 and TRBJ1-3; D not resolved. The length of the CDR3 is 16 residues. V lost 1 base, J lost 2 bases, and 12 bases lay in between. The V gene's germline CDR1 is LGHNA and CDR2 YNFKEQ. CDR3 sequence reads: CASSQGRALTGNTIYF. The DNA for the CDR3 is TGTGCCAGCAGCCAAGGACGGGCCTTAACTGGAAACACCATATATTTT.

The table lists this clone with a few counts. V gene TRBV25-1 combines with J gene TRBJ1-1, with 8 positions matching TRBD1. V shed 8 bases and J 0 bases; nucleotides not matched to a gene: 2. The CDR3 is made up of 13 amino acids. The germline V gene encodes CDR1 MGHDK and CDR2 SYGVNS. The DNA of the CDR3 is TGTGCCAGCGGGACAGGTTTGAACACTGAAGCTTTCTTT. Encoded protein: CASGTGLNTEAFF.

The rearrangement joins TRBV6-5 to TRBJ2-7; tentatively, D is TRBD2 (5 bases). This CDR3 is 13 amino acids long. Trimming took off 5 bases at V and 5 bases at J, with 13 bases between the two ends. The germline CDR1 and CDR2 sequences are MNHEY and SVGAGI. CDR3 DNA sequence: TGTGCCAGCAGTACCCCTCGTAGCGACGAGCAGTACTTC. This gives the protein CASSTPRSDEQYF.

This chain links TRBV27 with TRBJ2-7; 7 nucleotides agree with TRBD1. V dropped 5 bases and J dropped 5; count of bases not matched to a gene: 9. Per germline, CDR1 MNHEY and CDR2 SMNVEV (reference sequence). This CDR3 is built from 14 residues. In nucleotides, the CDR3 is TGTGCCAGCAGTCAGCTGACAGGGTGGGACGAGCAGTACTTC. It specifies CASSQLTGWDEQYF.

This sequence joins TRBV2 and TRBJ1-5; D may be TRBD1 (5 bases). Trimming took off 4 bases at V and 2 bases at J, with 12 bases between the two ends. CDR3 length: 15 residues. In germline, CDR1 is SNHLY, CDR2 FYNNEI. The CDR3 DNA sequence: TGTGCCAGCAGTGTTTCGGGACTAGGCAATCAGCCCCAGCATTTT. It yields the protein CASSVSGLGNQPQHF. The complete variable domain, with remaining parts taken from reference TRBV2 and TRBJ1-5, reads EPEVTQTPSHQVTQMGQEVILRCVPISNHLYFYWYRQILGQKVEFLVSFYNNEISEKSEIFDDQFSVERPDGSNFTLKIRSTKLEDSAMYFCASSVSGLGNQPQHFGDGTRLSIL.

The V and J genes are TRBV19 and TRBJ2-4, with 10 bases fitting TRBD1. Germline trimming cut 1 base from V and 4 bases from J; bases unmatched to any gene: 7. CDR1 is LNHDA and CDR2 is SQIVND in the germline V gene (reference sequence). CDR3 length: 17 amino acids. Here the CDR3 reads CASSIGIRDRGKNIQYF. CDR3 sequence (DNA): TGTGCCAGTAGTATAGGCATCCGGGACAGGGGTAAAAACATTCAGTACTTC.

The chain has TRBV9 and TRBJ2-3, with D perhaps assigned TRBD1 or TRBD2 (6 bases each). Trimming cost V 2 bases and J 2 bases, with 12 bases left between them. Germline CDR1 SGDLS, CDR2 YYNGEE. This CDR3 has 15 amino acids. The CDR3 here is CASSVNPGATDTQYF. In DNA form, the CDR3 reads TGTGCCAGCAGCGTCAATCCGGGGGCCACAGATACGCAGTATTTT. Variable domain in full (rest from reference TRBV9 and TRBJ2-3): DSGVTQTPKHLITATGQRVTLRCSPRSGDLSVYWYQQSLDQGLQFLIQYYNGEERAKGNILERFSAQQFPDLHSELNLSSLELGDSALYFCASSVNPGATDTQYFGPGTRLTVL.

This clone was detected only a few times. The chain links TRBV6-5 to TRBJ1-2; 8 nucleotides match TRBD1. This CDR3 has 15 residues. Losses at the gene ends were 6 bases for V and 4 bases for J; bases not matched to a gene: 10. Germline V CDR1 and CDR2: MNHEY, SVGAGI. CDR3 sequence reads: CASSTGQGTAYGYTF. The DNA for the CDR3 is TGTGCCAGCAGCACCGGACAGGGCACGGCCTATGGCTACACCTTC.